This T cell receptor (beta chain) was documented in a study of T cells after yellow fever vaccination (dated by TCRdb to about 2019). About the investigation overall: Libraries from fractions with low cell numbers were prepared with the SMART-Seq v4 Ultra Low Input RNA kit. To track T-cell clones before and after primary and booster YFV17D yellow fever vaccination, bulk TCR alpha and beta repertoires were sequenced longitudinally. The cohort comprised two healthy male donors, one aged 18 to 30 and one aged 30 to 39 years. Bulk PBMC replicates and cell subsets were isolated from blood drawn at multiple timepoints before and after both primary and secondary immunization.

V lost 1 base and J lost 6 bases, and the count of bases not matched to a germline gene is 9. Its CDR3 holds 17 amino acids, cysteine through phenylalanine. The sequence is cut down to CDR3 DNA, 51 bases in frame from base 1. Sequences MGHRA (CDR1) and YSYEKL (CDR2) are obtained from the germline V gene. The paper as a whole reports these results and caveats: Because the study included only two donors, the extent to which the findings can be generalized is limited. Compared with the primary T-cell response, the secondary T-cell response was weaker but faster, peaking on day 5 rather than day 15. A small fraction of clonotypes showed up in both the CD4 and CD8 compartments, probably as a result of convergent recombination. Most clones expanded after primary vaccination were re-detected after the booster (around 96% of CD4 and 88% of CD8), suggesting broad memory maintenance. Computational filtering was needed because FACS-sorted repertoires could contain abundant contaminating clonotypes from the bulk population.

As concerns this clonotype: The antigen it binds to is not known. Base-call qualities are not available, and no considerably larger clone is one nucleotide away.

Sequencing took place on an Illumina NovaSeq 6000. Synthesis of TCR cDNA relied on 5'RACE template switching, a step that introduced a universal primer site along with unique molecular identifiers. Priming for cDNA synthesis came from both the TCR alpha and TCR beta constant segments. Library amplification involved two PCR steps, and the second step added sample barcodes and sequencing adapters. Sequencing of the libraries was done on either Illumina HiSeq 2500 (2x100 bp) or NovaSeq (2x150 bp). Concerning the study's data processing: Demultiplexing of reads and collapsing into UMI consensus sequences were performed with MIGEC, and V(D)J alignment was carried out with MiXCR. Clonotypes responding to the vaccine were identified with edgeR on replicate PBMC samples, with the criteria of FDR below 0.01 and a log2 fold change above 5 up to day 15. Each bulk clonotype received a CD4 or CD8 identity based on whether the sequenced CD4 or CD8 repertoire contained that clonotype at higher abundance. TCRdb took the public reads, trimmed them with fastp at Q25, ran MiXCR for clone calling and kept in-frame beta chains. Duplicate CDR3 protein sequences are folded into a single record with the most common DNA and genes. The authors' filters were not applied to this entry. Within this sample are around 310,000 distinct CDR3 sequences, with about 4.5% of them counted one time only. Around 19% of the sample belongs to the ten largest clones.

Taken with the paper, the label for treatment or condition translates to: live attenuated yellow fever vaccine strain. At every blood-draw timepoint, two biological replicates of bulk PBMCs were collected. A standard Ficoll-Paque protocol was used to isolate PBMCs from peripheral blood. TriZol was used to extract RNA from bulk PBMCs, CD4 and CD8 fractions, and dextramer-positive and dextramer-negative fractions. The TCR sequence derives from a young man who received the YFV17D yellow fever vaccine. This specimen was PBMCs, taken 15 days after the yellow fever booster vaccination. The chain is assembled from TRBV4-1 and TRBJ1-4, with 9 bases matching TRBD1. The CDR3 protein sequence reads: CASSQVPGQGLYEKLFF. The sequence in DNA is TGCGCCAGCAGCCAAGTCCCGGGACAGGGCTTGTATGAAAAACTGTTTTTT.